The sequence of this TCR beta chain was determined in a study of T cell responses to AZD1222 COVID-19 vaccine. The repertoire was sequenced with immunoSEQ multiplex PCR; TCRdb's copy has only in-frame clones and lacks some. The sample lists about 120,000 clones, roughly nine tenths occurring once. The germline V gene has CDR1 LGHDT and CDR2 YNNKEL (reference sequence). This CDR3 has 12 amino acids. V lost 0 bases and J 10 bases, leaving 10 bases between the germline ends. V is TRBV3-1 (or the pseudogene TRBV3-2) and J is TRBJ2-7; D uncertain. The sequence was collected from an adult in good health. The sequencing here drew on peripheral blood, taken on day 0 of AZD1222 vaccination. CDR3 bases: TGTGCCAGCAGCCAAGAGGGCAGCCAACAGTACTTC. Its protein is CASSQEGSQQYF.